This T cell receptor (beta chain) was obtained from a study of blood T cell repertoires in COVID-19. CDR1 LGHNT and CDR2 FRNRAP come from the germline V gene. The CDR3 extends over 14 amino acids. The trim removed 5 bases at V and 5 bases at J, leaving 5 bases unmatched. Clones were sequenced by immunoSEQ multiplex PCR, and TCRdb holds only the in-frame ones, with some missing. The sample consists of roughly 81,000 clones, more than 75% of them appearing once. The TCR originated in a man aged 40-49 years with acute or convalescent COVID-19. Sequencing was done on a sample of peripheral blood. The chain couples TRBV12-5 to TRBJ2-5, with TRBD2 identical over 10 bases. The CDR3 is CASGPPSGSETQYF. The CDR3 DNA sequence: TGTGCTAGTGGTCCACCTAGCGGGAGTGAGACCCAGTACTTC.